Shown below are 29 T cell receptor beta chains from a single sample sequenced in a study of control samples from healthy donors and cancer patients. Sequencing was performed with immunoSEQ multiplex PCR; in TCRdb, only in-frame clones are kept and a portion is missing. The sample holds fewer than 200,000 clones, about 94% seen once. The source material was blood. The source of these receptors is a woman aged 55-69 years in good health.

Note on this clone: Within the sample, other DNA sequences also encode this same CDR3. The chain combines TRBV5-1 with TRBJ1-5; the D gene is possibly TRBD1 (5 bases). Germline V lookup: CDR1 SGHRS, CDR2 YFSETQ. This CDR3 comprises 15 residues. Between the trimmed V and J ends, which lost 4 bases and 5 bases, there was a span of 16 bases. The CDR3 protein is CASSLSPRDDQPQHF. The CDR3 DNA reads TGCGCCAGCAGCCTGTCCCCCAGGGACGATCAGCCCCAGCATTTT.

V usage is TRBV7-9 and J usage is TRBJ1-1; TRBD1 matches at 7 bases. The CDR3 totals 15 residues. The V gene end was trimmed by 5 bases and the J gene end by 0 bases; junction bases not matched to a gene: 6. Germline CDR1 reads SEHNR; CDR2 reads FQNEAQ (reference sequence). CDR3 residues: CASSPQTGLNTEAFF. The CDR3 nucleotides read TGTGCCAGCAGCCCGCAGACAGGGTTGAACACTGAAGCTTTCTTT. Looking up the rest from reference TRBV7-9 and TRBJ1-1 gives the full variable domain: DTGVSQNPRHKITKRGQNVTFRCDPISEHNRLYWYRQTLGQGPEFLTYFQNEAQLEKSRLLSDRFSAERPKGSFSTLEIQRTEQGDSAMYLCASSPQTGLNTEAFFGQGTRLTVV.

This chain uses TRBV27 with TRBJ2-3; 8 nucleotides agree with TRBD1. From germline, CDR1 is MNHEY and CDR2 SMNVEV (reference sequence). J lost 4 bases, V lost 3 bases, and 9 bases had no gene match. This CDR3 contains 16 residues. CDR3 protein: CASSFLASGGADTQYF. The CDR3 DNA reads TGTGCCAGCAGTTTTTTAGCGTCAGGGGGCGCAGATACGCAGTATTTT.

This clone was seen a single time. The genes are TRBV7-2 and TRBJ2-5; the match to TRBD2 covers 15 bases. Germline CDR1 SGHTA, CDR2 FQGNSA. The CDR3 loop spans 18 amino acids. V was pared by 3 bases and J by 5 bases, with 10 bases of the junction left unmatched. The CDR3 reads CASSLGGLAGGLGETQYF. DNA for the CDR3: TGTGCCAGCAGCTTGGGAGGACTAGCGGGGGGGTTAGGGGAGACCCAGTACTTC.

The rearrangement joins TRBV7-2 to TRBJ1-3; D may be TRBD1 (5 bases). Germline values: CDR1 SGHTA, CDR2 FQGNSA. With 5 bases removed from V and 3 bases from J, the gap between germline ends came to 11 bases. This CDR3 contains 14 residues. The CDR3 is CASSPQGSGNTIYF. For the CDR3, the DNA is TGTGCCAGCAGCCCCCAGGGTAGTGGAAACACCATATATTTT.

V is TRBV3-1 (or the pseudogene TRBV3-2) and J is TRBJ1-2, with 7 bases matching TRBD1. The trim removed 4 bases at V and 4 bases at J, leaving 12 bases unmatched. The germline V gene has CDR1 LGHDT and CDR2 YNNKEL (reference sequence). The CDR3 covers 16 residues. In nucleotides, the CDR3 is TGTGCCAGCAGCCCCGGGGAGGGGGCACGATCCTATGGCTACACCTTC. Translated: CASSPGEGARSYGYTF.

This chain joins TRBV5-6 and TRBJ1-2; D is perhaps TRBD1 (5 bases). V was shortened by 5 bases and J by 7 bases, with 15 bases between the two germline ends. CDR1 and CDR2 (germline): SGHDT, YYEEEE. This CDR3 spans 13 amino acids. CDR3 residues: CASRIRGDGGYTF. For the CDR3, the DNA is TGTGCCAGCAGGATTAGGGGTGACGGTGGCTACACCTTC.

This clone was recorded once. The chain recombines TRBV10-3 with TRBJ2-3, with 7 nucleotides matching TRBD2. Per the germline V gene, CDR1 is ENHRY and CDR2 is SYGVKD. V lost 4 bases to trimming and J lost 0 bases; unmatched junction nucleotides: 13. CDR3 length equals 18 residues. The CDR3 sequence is CAISGSRRGSTSTDTQYF. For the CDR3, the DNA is TGTGCCATCAGTGGGAGTAGGCGGGGGTCTACTAGCACAGATACGCAGTATTTT.

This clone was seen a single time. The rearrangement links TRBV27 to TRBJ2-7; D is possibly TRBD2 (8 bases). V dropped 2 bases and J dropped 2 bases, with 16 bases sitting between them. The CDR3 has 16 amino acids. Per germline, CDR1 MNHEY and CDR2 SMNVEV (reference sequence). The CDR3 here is CASSLAVGRGPYEQYF. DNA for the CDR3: TGTGCCAGCAGTTTAGCCGTCGGGAGGGGGCCCTACGAGCAGTACTTC.

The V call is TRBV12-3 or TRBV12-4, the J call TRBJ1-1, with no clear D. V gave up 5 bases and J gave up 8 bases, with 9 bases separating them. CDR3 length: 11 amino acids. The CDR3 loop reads CASSARREAFF. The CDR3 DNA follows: TGTGCCAGCAGTGCCCGACGGGAAGCTTTCTTT.

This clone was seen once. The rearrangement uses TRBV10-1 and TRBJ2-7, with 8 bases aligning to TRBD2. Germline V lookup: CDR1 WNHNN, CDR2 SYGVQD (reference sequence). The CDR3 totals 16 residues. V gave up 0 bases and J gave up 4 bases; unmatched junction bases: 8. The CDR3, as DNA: TGCGCCAGCAGTGAGTCGATTGCGGGGGGTTGGTACGAGCAGTACTTC. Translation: CASSESIAGGWYEQYF.

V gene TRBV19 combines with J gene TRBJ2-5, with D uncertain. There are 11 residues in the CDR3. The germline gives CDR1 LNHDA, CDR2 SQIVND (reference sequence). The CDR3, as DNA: TGTAGTAGGCTGAGCCAAGAGACCCAGTACTTC. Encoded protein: CSRLSQETQYF.

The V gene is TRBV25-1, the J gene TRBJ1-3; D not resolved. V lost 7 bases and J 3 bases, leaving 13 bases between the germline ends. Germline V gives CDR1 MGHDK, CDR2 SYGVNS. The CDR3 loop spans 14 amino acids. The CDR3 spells CASTWSSGGNTIYF. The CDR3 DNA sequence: TGTGCCAGCACCTGGTCGTCGGGTGGAAACACCATATATTTT.

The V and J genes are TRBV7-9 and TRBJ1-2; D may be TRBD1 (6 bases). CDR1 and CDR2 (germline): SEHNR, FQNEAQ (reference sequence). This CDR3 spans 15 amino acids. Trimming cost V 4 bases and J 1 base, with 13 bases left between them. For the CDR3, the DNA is TGTGCCAGCAGCTCAACAGGGATAATTAACTATGGCTACACCTTC. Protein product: CASSSTGIINYGYTF. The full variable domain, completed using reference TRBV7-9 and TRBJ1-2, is DTGVSQNPRHKITKRGQNVTFRCDPISEHNRLYWYRQTLGQGPEFLTYFQNEAQLEKSRLLSDRFSAERPKGSFSTLEIQRTEQGDSAMYLCASSSTGIINYGYTFGSGTRLTVV.

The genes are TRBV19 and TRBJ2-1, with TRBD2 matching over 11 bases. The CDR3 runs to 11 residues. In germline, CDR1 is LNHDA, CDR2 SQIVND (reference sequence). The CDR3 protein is CASGGVHEQFF. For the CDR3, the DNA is TGTGCTAGCGGGGGGGTCCATGAGCAGTTCTTC.

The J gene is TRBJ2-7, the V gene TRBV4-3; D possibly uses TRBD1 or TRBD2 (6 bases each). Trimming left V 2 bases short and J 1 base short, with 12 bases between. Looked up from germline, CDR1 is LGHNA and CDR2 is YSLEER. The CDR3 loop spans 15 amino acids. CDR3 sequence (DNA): TGCGCCAGCAGCCAATACCGGGGGCCATCCTACGAGCAGTACTTC. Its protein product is CASSQYRGPSYEQYF.

The chain's CDR3 is CASSTGTRQETQYF. CDR3 DNA sequence: TGTGCCAGCTCGACAGGCACCCGTCAAGAGACCCAGTACTTC. The chain has TRBV6-5 and TRBJ2-5, with TRBD1 as a possible D gene (6 bases). V shed 8 bases and J shed 2 bases, with 15 bases lying between them. The germline V gene has CDR1 MNHEY and CDR2 SVGAGI. The CDR3 spans 14 residues.

The chain's CDR3 is CASSPGDYGYTF. Written as DNA, the CDR3 is TGTGCCAGCAGCCCGGGGGACTATGGCTACACCTTC. This chain links TRBV5-6 with TRBJ1-2; D may be TRBD1 (5 bases). Trimming shortened V by 4 bases and J by 3 bases, and 7 bases separated the two germline ends. Germline CDR1 and CDR2: SGHDT and YYEEEE. The CDR3 totals 12 residues.

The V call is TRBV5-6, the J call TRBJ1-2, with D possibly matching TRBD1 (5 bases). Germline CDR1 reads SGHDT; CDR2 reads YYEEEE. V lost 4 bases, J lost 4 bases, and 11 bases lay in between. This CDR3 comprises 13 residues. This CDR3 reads CASSPREGYGYTF. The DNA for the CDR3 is TGTGCCAGCAGCCCCAGGGAGGGCTATGGCTACACCTTC.

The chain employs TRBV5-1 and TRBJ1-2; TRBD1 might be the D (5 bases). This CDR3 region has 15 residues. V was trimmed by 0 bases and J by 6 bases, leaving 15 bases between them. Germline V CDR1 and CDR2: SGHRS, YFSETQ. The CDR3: CASSLVRTGSDGYTF. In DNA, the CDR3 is TGCGCCAGCAGCTTGGTTCGTACAGGATCGGATGGCTACACCTTC.

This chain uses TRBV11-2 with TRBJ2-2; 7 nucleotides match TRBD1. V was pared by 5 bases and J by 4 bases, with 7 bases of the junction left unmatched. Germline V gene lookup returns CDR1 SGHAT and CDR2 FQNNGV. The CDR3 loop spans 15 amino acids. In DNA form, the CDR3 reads TGTGCCAGCAGCCCCCTGACAGGGCCCACCGGGGAGCTGTTTTTT. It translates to CASSPLTGPTGELFF.

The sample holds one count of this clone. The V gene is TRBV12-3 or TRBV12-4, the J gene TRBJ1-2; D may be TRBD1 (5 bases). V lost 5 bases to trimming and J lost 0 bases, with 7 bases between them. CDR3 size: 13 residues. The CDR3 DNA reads TGTGCCAGCAGTCAGACAGCTAACTATGGCTACACCTTC. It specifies CASSQTANYGYTF.

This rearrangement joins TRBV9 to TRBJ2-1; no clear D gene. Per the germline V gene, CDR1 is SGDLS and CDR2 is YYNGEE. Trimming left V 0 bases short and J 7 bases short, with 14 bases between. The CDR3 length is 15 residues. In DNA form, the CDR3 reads TGTGCCAGCAGCGTAGGGGGTGTGGCTAGTAATGAGCAGTTCTTC. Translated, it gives CASSVGGVASNEQFF.

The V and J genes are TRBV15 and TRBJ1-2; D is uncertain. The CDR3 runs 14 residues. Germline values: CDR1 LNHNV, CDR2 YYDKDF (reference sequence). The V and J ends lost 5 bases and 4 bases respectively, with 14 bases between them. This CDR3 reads CATSPGADVYGYTF. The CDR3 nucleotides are TGTGCCACCAGCCCTGGAGCTGATGTCTATGGCTACACCTTC.

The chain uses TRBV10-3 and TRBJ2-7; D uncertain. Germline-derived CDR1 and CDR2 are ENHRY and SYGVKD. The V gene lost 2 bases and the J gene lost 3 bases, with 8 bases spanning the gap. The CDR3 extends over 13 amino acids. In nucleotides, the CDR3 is TGTGCCATCAGTGAGGCAGCCAACTACGAGCAGTACTTC. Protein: CAISEAANYEQYF.

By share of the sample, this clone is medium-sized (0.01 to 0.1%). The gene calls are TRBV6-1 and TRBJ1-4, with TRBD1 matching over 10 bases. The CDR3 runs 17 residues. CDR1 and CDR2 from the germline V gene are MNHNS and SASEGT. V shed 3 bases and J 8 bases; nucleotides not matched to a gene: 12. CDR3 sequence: CASSDLRDRGAREKLFF. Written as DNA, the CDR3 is TGTGCCAGCAGTGACCTACGGGACAGGGGAGCAAGGGAAAAACTGTTTTTT.

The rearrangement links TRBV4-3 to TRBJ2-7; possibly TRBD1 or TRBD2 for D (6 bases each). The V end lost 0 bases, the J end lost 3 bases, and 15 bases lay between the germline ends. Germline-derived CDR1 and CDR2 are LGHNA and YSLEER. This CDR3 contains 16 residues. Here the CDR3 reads CASSQDHVGGGYEQYF. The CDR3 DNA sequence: TGCGCCAGCAGCCAAGATCACGTCGGAGGGGGCTACGAGCAGTACTTC.

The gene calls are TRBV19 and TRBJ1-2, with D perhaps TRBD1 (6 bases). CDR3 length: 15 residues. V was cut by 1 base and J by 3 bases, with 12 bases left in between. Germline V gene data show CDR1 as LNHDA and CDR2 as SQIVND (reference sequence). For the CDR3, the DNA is TGTGCCAGTAGTATAGGTGCAGGGGAGGACTATGGCTACACCTTC. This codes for CASSIGAGEDYGYTF.

The CDR3 DNA sequence: TGTGCCAGCAGCTTTGGGACAGGGATAAACACCATATATTTT. Translation: CASSFGTGINTIYF. This chain joins TRBV5-6 and TRBJ1-3, with 9 bases matching TRBD1. This CDR3 spans 14 amino acids. The germline V gene has CDR1 SGHDT and CDR2 YYEEEE. Germline trimming cut 2 bases from V and 6 bases from J; bases unmatched to any gene: 3.